This T cell receptor beta chain was recorded in a study of glioma-infiltrating T cells after dendritic cell vaccination. Study-wide points: Complete blood and tumor specimen sets were limited to few patients.

Time point noted: after dendritic cell vaccination, including at tumor progression/relapse. Patients had residual fresh-frozen tumor tissue and more than two years of survival data. Blood PBMC samples: pre-vaccination, two weeks post third vaccination, and at tumor progression. This CDR3 region has 15 residues. J lost 4 bases, V lost 5 bases, and 10 bases had no gene match. The germline CDR1 and CDR2 sequences are LNHDA and SQIVND (reference sequence). In regard to this clone: Its antigen remains unidentified.

Method: immunoSEQ multiplex PCR; TCRdb's copy keeps in-frame clones and lacks some. The repertoire consists of about 87,000 clones, with 83% occurring once and the leading ten covering 5.5% to 8%. The material was blood, obtained after dendritic cell vaccination. The V gene is TRBV19, the J gene TRBJ1-1; 7 nucleotides agree with TRBD1. The TCR originated in a human donor with glioblastoma. The CDR3 spells CASSPKTGRTTEAFF. The CDR3 region has the DNA TGTGCCAGTAGTCCGAAGACAGGGCGAACCACTGAAGCTTTCTTT. The full variable domain, rest sourced from reference TRBV19 and TRBJ1-1, is DGGITQSPKYLFRKEGQNVTLSCEQNLNHDAMYWYRQDPGQGLRLIYYSQIVNDFQKGDIAEGYSVSREKKESFPLTVTSAQKNPTAFYLCASSPKTGRTTEAFFGQGTRLTVV.